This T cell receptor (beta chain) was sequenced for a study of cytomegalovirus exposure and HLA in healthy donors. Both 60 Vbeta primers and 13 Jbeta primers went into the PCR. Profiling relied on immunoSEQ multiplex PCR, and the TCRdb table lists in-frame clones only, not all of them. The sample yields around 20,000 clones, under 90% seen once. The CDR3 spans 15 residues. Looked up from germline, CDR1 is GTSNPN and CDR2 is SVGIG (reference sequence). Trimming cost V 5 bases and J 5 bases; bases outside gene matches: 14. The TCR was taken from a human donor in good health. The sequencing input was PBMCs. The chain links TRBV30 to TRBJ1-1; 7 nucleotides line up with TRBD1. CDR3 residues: CAWAPSTGELTEAFF. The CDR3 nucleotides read TGTGCCTGGGCACCCAGTACAGGGGAACTGACTGAAGCTTTCTTT.